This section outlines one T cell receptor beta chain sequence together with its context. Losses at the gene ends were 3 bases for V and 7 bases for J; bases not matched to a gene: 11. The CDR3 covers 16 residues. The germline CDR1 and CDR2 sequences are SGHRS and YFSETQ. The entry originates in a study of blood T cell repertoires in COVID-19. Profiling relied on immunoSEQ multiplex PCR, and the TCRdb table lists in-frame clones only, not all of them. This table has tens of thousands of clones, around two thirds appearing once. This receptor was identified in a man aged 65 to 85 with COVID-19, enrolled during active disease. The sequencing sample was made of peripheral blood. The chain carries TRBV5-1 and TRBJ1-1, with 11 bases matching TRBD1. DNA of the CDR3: TGCGCCAGCAGCTCTGGGACAGGGGGGTACATCGGTGAAGCTTTCTTT. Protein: CASSSGTGGYIGEAFF.